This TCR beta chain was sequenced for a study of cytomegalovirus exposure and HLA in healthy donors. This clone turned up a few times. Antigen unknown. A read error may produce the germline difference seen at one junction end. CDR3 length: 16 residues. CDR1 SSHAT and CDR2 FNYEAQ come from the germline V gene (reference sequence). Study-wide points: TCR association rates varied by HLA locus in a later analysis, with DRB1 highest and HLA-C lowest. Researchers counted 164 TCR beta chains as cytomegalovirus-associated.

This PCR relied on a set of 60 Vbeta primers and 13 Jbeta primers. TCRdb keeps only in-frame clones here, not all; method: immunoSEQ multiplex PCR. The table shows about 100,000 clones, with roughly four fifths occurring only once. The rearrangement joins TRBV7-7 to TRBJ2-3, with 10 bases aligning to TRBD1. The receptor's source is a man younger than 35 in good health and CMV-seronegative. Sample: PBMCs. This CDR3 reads CASSLEGQGNTDTQYF. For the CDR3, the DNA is TGTGCTAGCAGCTTAGAGGGACAGGGGAACACAGATACGCAGTATTTT. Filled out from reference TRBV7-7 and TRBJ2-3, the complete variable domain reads GAGVSQSPRYKVTKRGQDVTLRCDPISSHATLYWYQQALGQGPEFLTYFNYEAQPDKSGLPSDRFSAERPEGSISTLTIQRTEQRDSAMYRCASSLEGQGNTDTQYFGPGTRLTVL.